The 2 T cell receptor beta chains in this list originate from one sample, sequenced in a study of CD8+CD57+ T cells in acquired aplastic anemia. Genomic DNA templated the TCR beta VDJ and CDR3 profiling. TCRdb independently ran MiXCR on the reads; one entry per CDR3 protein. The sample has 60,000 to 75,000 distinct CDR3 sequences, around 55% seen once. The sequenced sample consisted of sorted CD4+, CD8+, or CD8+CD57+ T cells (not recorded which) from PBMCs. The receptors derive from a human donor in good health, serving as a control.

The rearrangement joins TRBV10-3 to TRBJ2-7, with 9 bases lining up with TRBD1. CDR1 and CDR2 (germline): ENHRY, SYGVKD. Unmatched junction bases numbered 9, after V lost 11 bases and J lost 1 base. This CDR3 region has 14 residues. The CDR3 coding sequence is TGTGCCTGTACCTACAGGGGGCTGTCCTACGAGCAGTACTTC. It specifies CACTYRGLSYEQYF.

CDR3 DNA sequence: TGTGCCAGCAGTGTAGGTATGGAGTCACCCCTCCACTTT. Residues: CASSVGMESPLHF. This chain joins TRBV2 and TRBJ1-6, with unresolved D. The germline V gene has CDR1 SNHLY and CDR2 FYNNEI. The CDR3 runs 13 residues. Trimming removed 4 bases at V and 10 bases at J, with 11 bases between.